Listed here are 26 T cell receptor beta chains from one sample, sequenced in a study of OX40 agonist ivuxolimab in advanced cancers. This table comes from immunoSEQ multiplex PCR, and its TCRdb copy is limited to in-frame clones, with some not included. The sample shows tens of thousands of clones, roughly 89% of them seen only once. This specimen was CD4+ or CD8+ T cells sorted from blood, taken in a trial of the OX40 agonist ivuxolimab. The receptors here all came from an adult with an advanced solid tumor such as melanoma, head and neck, liver or kidney cancer.

The chain carries TRBV5-1 and TRBJ1-1; 7 bases agree with TRBD1. CDR1 is SGHRS and CDR2 is YFSETQ in the germline V gene. The CDR3 is 13 amino acids. Germline trimming cut 0 bases from V and 10 bases from J; bases unmatched to any gene: 6. The chain's CDR3 is CASSLGGGRGAFF. The CDR3 DNA is TGCGCCAGCAGCTTGGGAGGGGGCAGGGGAGCTTTCTTT.

The rearrangement links TRBV5-1 to TRBJ2-2; a weak D match, TRBD1 (6 bases). The CDR3 extends over 18 amino acids. Germline loops: CDR1 SGHRS, CDR2 YFSETQ. Trimming took 2 bases from V and 0 from J, leaving 17 bases between them. The chain's CDR3 is CASSFQSPGATNTGELFF. The CDR3 DNA sequence: TGCGCCAGCAGCTTCCAATCTCCAGGGGCGACGAACACCGGGGAGCTGTTTTTT.

The rearrangement uses TRBV10-3 and TRBJ1-2; TRBD1 aligns across 9 bases. The length of the CDR3 is 14 residues. J lost 1 base, V lost 6 bases, and 3 bases had no gene match. Germline V CDR1 and CDR2: ENHRY, SYGVKD. The CDR3 is CAIRRTGDNYGYTF. CDR3 nucleotides: TGTGCCATCAGGCGGACAGGGGATAACTATGGCTACACCTTC.

The V call is TRBV10-1, the J call TRBJ2-7; 9 bases align to TRBD1. The germline V gene has CDR1 WNHNN and CDR2 SYGVQD (reference sequence). With 0 bases clipped from V and 9 bases from J, the junction kept 6 bases outside the gene matches. CDR3 size: 14 residues. CDR3 in amino acids: CASSESNRGLVQYF. The CDR3 DNA reads as TGCGCCAGCAGTGAGTCGAACAGGGGGCTGGTGCAGTACTTC.

This chain connects TRBV25-1 to TRBJ2-2; the D gene is possibly TRBD1 (6 bases). This CDR3 region has 16 residues. Germline CDR1 and CDR2: MGHDK and SYGVNS. With 1 base removed from V and 2 bases from J, the gap between germline ends came to 11 bases. The CDR3 DNA sequence: TGTGCCAGCAGTGAATTGGGCAGGGGAAACACCGGGGAGCTGTTTTTT. Its protein is CASSELGRGNTGELFF.

This chain joins TRBV30 and TRBJ1-4; 11 positions match TRBD1. Losses at the gene ends were 2 bases for V and 8 bases for J; bases not matched to a gene: 4. Germline lookup yields CDR1 GTSNPN and CDR2 SVGIG (reference sequence). The CDR3 covers 14 residues. This CDR3 reads CAWSTGTGGEKLFF. DNA of the CDR3: TGTGCCTGGAGTACCGGGACAGGGGGAGAAAAACTGTTTTTT.

The CDR3 region has the DNA TGCGCCAGCAGCCAGGGGTACAGGGGCCTCTCCTACGAGCAGTACTTC. It yields the protein CASSQGYRGLSYEQYF. The gene calls are TRBV5-1 and TRBJ2-7; 7 nucleotides line up with TRBD1. The CDR3 is 16 amino acids. The junction had 10 bases not matched to a gene; V was cut back by 4 bases and J by 0 bases. Germline-derived CDR1 and CDR2 are SGHRS and YFSETQ.

V and J are TRBV19 and TRBJ1-1; possibly TRBD1 for D (6 bases). Germline V gene data show CDR1 as LNHDA and CDR2 as SQIVND (reference sequence). V was pared by 5 bases and J by 0 bases, with 16 bases between. The CDR3 has 16 residues. The CDR3 reads CASSPETGRVNTEAFF. The DNA for the CDR3 is TGTGCCAGTAGTCCCGAGACAGGTCGGGTGAACACTGAAGCTTTCTTT.

The chain recombines TRBV30 with TRBJ2-3; D may be TRBD2 (7 bases). CDR3 length equals 16 residues. V dropped 3 bases and J dropped 3 bases, with 19 bases sitting between them. The germline CDR1 and CDR2 sequences are GTSNPN and SVGIG (reference sequence). CDR3 DNA: TGTGCCTGGAGACCAGGACTAGGACAGCTTACAGATACGCAGTATTTT. Amino acids: CAWRPGLGQLTDTQYF.

The CDR3 reads CASSGQDNNEQFF. DNA for the CDR3: TGTGCCAGCAGCGGACAGGACAACAATGAGCAGTTCTTC. The gene calls are TRBV6-5 and TRBJ2-1; 7 bases are shared with TRBD1. From germline, CDR1 is MNHEY and CDR2 SVGAGI. The CDR3 covers 13 residues. With V trimmed by 6 bases and J by 5 bases, 4 bases remained unmatched.

V usage is TRBV29-1 and J usage is TRBJ2-7; 8 positions agree with TRBD1. The V gene's germline CDR1 is SQVTM and CDR2 ANQGSEA. CDR3 length: 11 residues. The V segment lost 6 bases and the J segment 6 bases; nucleotides outside the gene matches: 4. In DNA form, the CDR3 reads TGCAGCGTCCAGGGGGCTGGCGAGCAGTACTTC. Translation: CSVQGAGEQYF.

This clone came up a few times. The chain has TRBV6-5 and TRBJ2-5; 11 nucleotides match TRBD1. This CDR3 has 14 amino acids. J lost 4 bases, V lost 2 bases, and 0 bases had no gene match. Germline CDR1 and CDR2: MNHEY and SVGAGI. The CDR3 region is CASSYGTGGETQYF. The CDR3 DNA follows: TGTGCCAGCAGTTACGGGACAGGGGGAGAGACCCAGTACTTC.

The gene calls are TRBV10-3 and TRBJ1-2, with 10 positions matching TRBD1. V lost 11 bases, J lost 8 bases, and 11 bases stayed unmatched. CDR3 length: 13 residues. Per germline, CDR1 ENHRY and CDR2 SYGVKD. This CDR3 reads CAGGQGPDLGYTF. In nucleotides, the CDR3 is TGTGCCGGGGGACAGGGGCCAGATTTAGGCTACACCTTC.

The V gene is TRBV6-1, the J gene TRBJ1-2, with TRBD1 as a possible D gene (5 bases). The V end was cut by 2 bases, the J end by 0 bases, with 10 bases between. Per the germline V gene, CDR1 is MNHNS and CDR2 is SASEGT. This CDR3 spans 15 amino acids. For the CDR3, the DNA is TGTGCCAGCAGTGAACTCGACAGTTCTAACTATGGCTACACCTTC. Translated, it gives CASSELDSSNYGYTF.

The V and J genes are TRBV27 and TRBJ1-3; TRBD1 might be the D (6 bases). This CDR3 spans 14 amino acids. Germline V gene data show CDR1 as MNHEY and CDR2 as SMNVEV (reference sequence). The V end lost 7 bases, the J end lost 0 bases, and 10 bases lay between the germline ends. CDR3 in amino acids: CASKEGGSGNTIYF. The CDR3 DNA reads as TGTGCCAGCAAAGAAGGGGGCTCTGGAAACACCATATATTTT.

This sequence joins TRBV7-8 and TRBJ2-7; tentatively, D is TRBD1 (6 bases). The V and J ends lost 5 bases and 2 bases respectively, with 22 bases between them. Germline-derived CDR1 and CDR2 are SGHVS and FQNEAQ. CDR3 length equals 17 residues. In DNA, the CDR3 is TGTGCCAGCAGCCTCCCTGTAGCCGGGACAAGGACCTACGAGCAGTACTTC. As protein: CASSLPVAGTRTYEQYF.

The chain employs TRBV14 and TRBJ1-5, with D uncertain. Germline V gene lookup returns CDR1 SGHDN and CDR2 FVKESK. The V end was cut by 1 base, the J end by 5 bases, with 6 bases between. The CDR3 is made up of 13 amino acids. The DNA of the CDR3 is TGTGCCAGCAGCCAAGGGAGGGATCAGCCCCAGCATTTT. As protein: CASSQGRDQPQHF.

The chain couples TRBV5-5 to TRBJ1-5; maybe TRBD1 (6 bases). The CDR3 extends over 14 amino acids. V shed 2 bases and J shed 7 bases, with 13 bases lying between them. The germline gives CDR1 SGHKS, CDR2 YYEKEE (reference sequence). Here the CDR3 DNA reads TGTGCCAGCAGCTTCGCAGGGGCGGGCCAGCCCCAGCATTTT. Translation: CASSFAGAGQPQHF.

This chain joins TRBV9 and TRBJ1-3; D not certain. The V end lost 4 bases, the J end lost 0 bases, and 5 bases lay between the germline ends. CDR3 length: 13 residues. The germline gives CDR1 SGDLS, CDR2 YYNGEE. The CDR3, as DNA: TGTGCCAGCAGCAAGGACTCTGGAAACACCATATATTTT. It is translated as CASSKDSGNTIYF.

This chain connects TRBV19 to TRBJ1-2; 7 bases agree with TRBD1. Germline V gene sequence: CDR1 LNHDA, CDR2 SQIVND (reference sequence). After removal of 7 bases from V and 8 bases from J, the junction contained 13 bases not matched to a gene. The CDR3 loop spans 14 amino acids. The CDR3 region has the DNA TGTGCCAGTACCCTCGGGGCAGGGGGTTACGGCTACACCTTC. Translation: CASTLGAGGYGYTF.

The chain recombines TRBV7-8 with TRBJ1-1, with unresolved D. Germline loops: CDR1 SGHVS, CDR2 FQNEAQ. Trimming shortened V by 7 bases and J by 3 bases, and 12 bases separated the two germline ends. The CDR3 runs to 13 residues. In DNA, the CDR3 is TGTGCCAGCACTCCTTGGATGGACACTGAAGCTTTCTTT. This sequence encodes CASTPWMDTEAFF.

V gene TRBV20-1 combines with J gene TRBJ1-1; perhaps TRBD1 as D (6 bases). The CDR3 is made up of 11 amino acids. V lost 6 bases and J lost 7, with 12 bases in between. Germline assignment: CDR1 DFQATT and CDR2 SNEGSKA (reference sequence). Here the CDR3 reads CSALRTVEAFF. The CDR3 coding sequence is TGCAGTGCCCTACGGACAGTTGAAGCTTTCTTT.

The CDR3 spells CASSMAYRGSNTGELFF. As DNA, the CDR3 is TGTGCCAGTAGTATGGCCTACCGGGGGTCTAACACCGGGGAGCTGTTTTTT. The J gene is TRBJ2-2, the V gene TRBV19, with D possibly TRBD2 on 6 matching bases. V lost 3 bases and J 2 bases, leaving 16 bases between the germline ends. The germline CDR1 and CDR2 sequences are LNHDA and SQIVND (reference sequence). The CDR3 length is 17 residues.

This rearrangement joins TRBV7-2 to TRBJ1-4; a possible D gene is TRBD1 (6 bases). Germline-derived CDR1 and CDR2 are SGHTA and FQGNSA. Trimming took off 0 bases at V and 8 bases at J, with 13 bases between the two ends. The CDR3 spans 15 residues. CDR3 bases: TGTGCCAGCAGCTTAGCTGGACAGAGGGGCGAAAAACTGTTTTTT. Its protein is CASSLAGQRGEKLFF.

The V and J genes are TRBV6-5 and TRBJ1-6; D is possibly TRBD1 (6 bases). V lost 2 bases, J lost 10 bases, and 12 bases lay in between. There are 14 residues in the CDR3. CDR1 MNHEY and CDR2 SVGAGI come from the germline V gene. This CDR3 is CASSYRQGPSPLHF. The DNA for the CDR3 is TGTGCCAGCAGTTACAGGCAGGGGCCCTCACCCCTCCACTTT.

This chain joins TRBV12-5 and TRBJ2-5; D is unclear. This CDR3 is 13 amino acids long. Germline V gives CDR1 LGHNT, CDR2 FRNRAP. V lost 1 base and J lost 0, with 3 bases in between. Here the CDR3 reads CASGLANQETQYF. CDR3 nucleotide sequence: TGTGCTAGTGGTTTGGCCAACCAAGAGACCCAGTACTTC.